This T cell receptor beta chain appears in the sequencing data of a study of blood T cell repertoires in COVID-19. The wider study: Sites across the United States, Italy and Spain contributed samples from acute and convalescent COVID-19.

V was clipped by 1 base and J by 6 bases, with 12 bases between them. Germline CDR1 reads MNHNS; CDR2 reads SASEGT. The CDR3 has 14 residues. As handled by the study authors: Amplification of reference gene primers provided the estimated nucleated cell counts. The repertoire was sequenced with immunoSEQ multiplex PCR; TCRdb's copy has only in-frame clones and lacks some. V and J calls and clone size are copied from that table; D and trimming were computed from the DNA. Of around 220,000 clones detected, 85% to 90% appear once; the ten largest clones hold around 16%. This clone was found many times. Participants were placed into cohorts based on the clinical history they reported. Those designated as exposed participants met a COVID-19 case within 2 weeks before study entry.

This chain connects TRBV6-1 to TRBJ1-2; D perhaps matches TRBD1 (6 bases). Source material: PBMCs or T cells enriched from blood (not recorded which). The receptor was isolated from a man between 25 and 39 years old who had been exposed to COVID-19. The CDR3 reads CASSEGQDWNGYTF. Here the CDR3 DNA reads TGTGCCAGCAGTGAAGGACAGGATTGGAATGGCTACACCTTC.